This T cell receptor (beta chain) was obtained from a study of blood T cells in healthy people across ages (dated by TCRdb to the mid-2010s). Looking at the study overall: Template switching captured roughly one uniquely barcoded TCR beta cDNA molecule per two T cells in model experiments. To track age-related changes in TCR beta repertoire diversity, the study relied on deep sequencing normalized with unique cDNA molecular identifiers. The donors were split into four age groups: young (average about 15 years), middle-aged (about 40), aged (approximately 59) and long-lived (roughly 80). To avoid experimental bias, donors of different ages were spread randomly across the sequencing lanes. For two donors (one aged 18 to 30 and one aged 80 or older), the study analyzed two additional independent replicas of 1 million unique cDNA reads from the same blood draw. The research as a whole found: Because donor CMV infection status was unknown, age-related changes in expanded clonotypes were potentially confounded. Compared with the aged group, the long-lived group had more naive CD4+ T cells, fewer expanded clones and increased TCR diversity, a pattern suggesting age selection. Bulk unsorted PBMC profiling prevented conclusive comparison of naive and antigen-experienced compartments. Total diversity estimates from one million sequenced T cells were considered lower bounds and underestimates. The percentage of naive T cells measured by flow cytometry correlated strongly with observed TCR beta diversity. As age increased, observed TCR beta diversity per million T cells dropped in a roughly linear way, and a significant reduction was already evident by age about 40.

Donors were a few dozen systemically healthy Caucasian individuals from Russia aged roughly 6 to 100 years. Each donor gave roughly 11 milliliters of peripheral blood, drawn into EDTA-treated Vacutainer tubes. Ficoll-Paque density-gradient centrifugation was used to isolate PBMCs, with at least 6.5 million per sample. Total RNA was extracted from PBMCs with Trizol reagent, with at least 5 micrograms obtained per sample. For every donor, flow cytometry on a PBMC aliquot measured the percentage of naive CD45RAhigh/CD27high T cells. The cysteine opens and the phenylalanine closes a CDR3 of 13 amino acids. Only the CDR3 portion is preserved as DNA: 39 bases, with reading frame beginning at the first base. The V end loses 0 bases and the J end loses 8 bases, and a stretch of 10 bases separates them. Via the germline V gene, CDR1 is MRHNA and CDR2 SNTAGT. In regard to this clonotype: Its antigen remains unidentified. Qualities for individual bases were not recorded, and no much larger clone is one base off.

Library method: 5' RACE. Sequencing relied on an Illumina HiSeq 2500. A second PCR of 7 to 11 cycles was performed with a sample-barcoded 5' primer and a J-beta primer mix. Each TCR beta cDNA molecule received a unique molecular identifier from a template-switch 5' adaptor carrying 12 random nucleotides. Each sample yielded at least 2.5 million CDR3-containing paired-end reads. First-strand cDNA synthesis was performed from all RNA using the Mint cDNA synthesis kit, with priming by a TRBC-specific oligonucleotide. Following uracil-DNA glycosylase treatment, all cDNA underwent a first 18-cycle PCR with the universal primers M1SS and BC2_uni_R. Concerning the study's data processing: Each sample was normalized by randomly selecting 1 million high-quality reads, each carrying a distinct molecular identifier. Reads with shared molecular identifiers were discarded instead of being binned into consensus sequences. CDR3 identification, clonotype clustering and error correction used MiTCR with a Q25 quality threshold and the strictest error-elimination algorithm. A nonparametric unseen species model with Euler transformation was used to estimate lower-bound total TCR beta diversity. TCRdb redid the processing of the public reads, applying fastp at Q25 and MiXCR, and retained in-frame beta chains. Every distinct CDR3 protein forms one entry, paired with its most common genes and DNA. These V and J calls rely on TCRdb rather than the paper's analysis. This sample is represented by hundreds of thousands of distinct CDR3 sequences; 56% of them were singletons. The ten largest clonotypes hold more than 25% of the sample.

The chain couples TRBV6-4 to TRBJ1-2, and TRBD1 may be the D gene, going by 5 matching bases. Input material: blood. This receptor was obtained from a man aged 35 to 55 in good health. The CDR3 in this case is CASSDSRGGGYTF. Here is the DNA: TGTGCCAGCAGTGACTCTCGGGGGGGAGGCTACACCTTC.